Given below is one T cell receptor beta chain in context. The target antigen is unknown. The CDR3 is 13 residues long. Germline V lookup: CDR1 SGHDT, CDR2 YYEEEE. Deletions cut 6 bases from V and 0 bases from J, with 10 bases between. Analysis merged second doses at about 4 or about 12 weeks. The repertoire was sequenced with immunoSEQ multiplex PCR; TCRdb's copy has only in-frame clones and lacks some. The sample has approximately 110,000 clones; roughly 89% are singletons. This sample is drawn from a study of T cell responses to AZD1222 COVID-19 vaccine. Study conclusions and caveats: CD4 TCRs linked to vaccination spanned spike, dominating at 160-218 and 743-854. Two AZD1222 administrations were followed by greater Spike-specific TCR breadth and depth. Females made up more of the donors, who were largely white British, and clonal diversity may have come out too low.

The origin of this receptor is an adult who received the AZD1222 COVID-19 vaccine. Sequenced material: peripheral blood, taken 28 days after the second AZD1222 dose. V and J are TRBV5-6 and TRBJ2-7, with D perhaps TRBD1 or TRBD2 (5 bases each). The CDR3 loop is CASTPGPSYEQYF. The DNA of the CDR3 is TGTGCCAGCACACCGGGGCCCTCCTACGAGCAGTACTTC.